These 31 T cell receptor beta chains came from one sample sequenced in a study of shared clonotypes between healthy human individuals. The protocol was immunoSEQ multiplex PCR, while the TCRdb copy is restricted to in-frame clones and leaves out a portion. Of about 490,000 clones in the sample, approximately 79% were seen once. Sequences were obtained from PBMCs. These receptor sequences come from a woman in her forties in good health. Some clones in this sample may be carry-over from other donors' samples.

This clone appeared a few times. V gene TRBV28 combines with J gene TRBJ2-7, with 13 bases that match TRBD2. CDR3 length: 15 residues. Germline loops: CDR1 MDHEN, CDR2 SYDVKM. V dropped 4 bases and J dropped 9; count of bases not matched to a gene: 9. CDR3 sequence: CASSSGLAGDIVQYF. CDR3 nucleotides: TGTGCCAGCAGTTCCGGACTAGCGGGAGATATAGTGCAGTACTTC. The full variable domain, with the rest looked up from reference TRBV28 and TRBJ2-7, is DVKVTQSSRYLVKRTGEKVFLECVQDMDHENMFWYRQDPGLGLRLIYFSYDVKMKEKGDIPEGYSVSREKKERFSLILESASTNQTSMYLCASSSGLAGDIVQYFGPGTRLTVT.

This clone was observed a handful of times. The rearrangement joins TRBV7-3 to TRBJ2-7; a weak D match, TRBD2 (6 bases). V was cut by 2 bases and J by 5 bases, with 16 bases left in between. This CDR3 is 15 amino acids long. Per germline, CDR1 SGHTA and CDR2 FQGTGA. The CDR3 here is CASSLGASAFNEQYF. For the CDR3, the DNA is TGTGCCAGCAGCTTAGGGGCTAGCGCTTTTAACGAGCAGTACTTC.

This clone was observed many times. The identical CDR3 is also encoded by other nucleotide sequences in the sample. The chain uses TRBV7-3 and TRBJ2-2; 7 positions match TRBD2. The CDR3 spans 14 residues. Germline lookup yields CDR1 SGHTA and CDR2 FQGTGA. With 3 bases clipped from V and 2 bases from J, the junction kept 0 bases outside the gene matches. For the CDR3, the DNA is TGTGCCAGCAGCTTGGGACTAAACACCGGGGAGCTGTTTTTT. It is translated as CASSLGLNTGELFF.

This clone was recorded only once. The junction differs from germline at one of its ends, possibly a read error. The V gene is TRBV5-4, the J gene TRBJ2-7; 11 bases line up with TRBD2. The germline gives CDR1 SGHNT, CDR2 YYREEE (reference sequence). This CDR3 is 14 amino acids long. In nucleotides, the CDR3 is TGTGCCAGCAGCTTGGGGCTAGCGGGAGGCCCGCGAAACTTC. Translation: CASSLGLAGGPRNF.

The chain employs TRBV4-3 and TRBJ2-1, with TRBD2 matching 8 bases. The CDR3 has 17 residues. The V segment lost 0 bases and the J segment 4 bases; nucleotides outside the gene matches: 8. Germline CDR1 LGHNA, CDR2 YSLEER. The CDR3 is CASSQDLEASGYNEQFF. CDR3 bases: TGCGCCAGCAGCCAAGATCTGGAGGCTAGCGGGTACAATGAGCAGTTCTTC.

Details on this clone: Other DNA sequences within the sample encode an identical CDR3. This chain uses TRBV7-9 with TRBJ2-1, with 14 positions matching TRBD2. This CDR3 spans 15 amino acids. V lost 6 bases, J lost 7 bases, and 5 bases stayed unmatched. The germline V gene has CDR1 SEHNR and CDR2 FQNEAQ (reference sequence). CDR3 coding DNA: TGTGCCAGCAGTCCCGGACTAGCGGGAGGAAATGAGCAGTTCTTC. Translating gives CASSPGLAGGNEQFF.

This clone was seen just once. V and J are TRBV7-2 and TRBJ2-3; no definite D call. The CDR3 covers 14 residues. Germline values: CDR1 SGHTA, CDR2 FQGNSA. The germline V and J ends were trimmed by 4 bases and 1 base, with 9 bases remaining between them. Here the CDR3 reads CASSSPARTDTQYF. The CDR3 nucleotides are TGTGCCAGCAGCTCCCCGGCTCGCACAGATACGCAGTATTTT.

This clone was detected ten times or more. This CDR3 is CASSLASGADIQYF. DNA for the CDR3: TGTGCCAGCAGCTTAGCTAGCGGGGCGGACATTCAGTACTTC. This chain connects TRBV7-2 to TRBJ2-4; 8 bases map to TRBD2. The germline V gene has CDR1 SGHTA and CDR2 FQGNSA. J lost 8 bases, V lost 0 bases, and 3 bases had no gene match. The CDR3 spans 14 residues.

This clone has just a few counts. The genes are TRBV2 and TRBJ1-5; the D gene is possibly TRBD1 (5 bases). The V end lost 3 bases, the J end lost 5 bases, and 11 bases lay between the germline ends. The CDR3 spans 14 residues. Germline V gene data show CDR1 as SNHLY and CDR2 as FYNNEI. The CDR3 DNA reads TGTGCCAGCAGTGAGGAAGCGGGGGATCAGCCCCAGCATTTT. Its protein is CASSEEAGDQPQHF.

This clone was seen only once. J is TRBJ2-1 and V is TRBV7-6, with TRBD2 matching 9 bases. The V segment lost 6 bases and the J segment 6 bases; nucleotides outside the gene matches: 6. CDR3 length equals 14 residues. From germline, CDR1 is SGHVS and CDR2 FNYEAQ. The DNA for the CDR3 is TGTGCCAGCAGGGGACTAGCTGAATCCAATGAGCAGTTCTTC. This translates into CASRGLAESNEQFF.

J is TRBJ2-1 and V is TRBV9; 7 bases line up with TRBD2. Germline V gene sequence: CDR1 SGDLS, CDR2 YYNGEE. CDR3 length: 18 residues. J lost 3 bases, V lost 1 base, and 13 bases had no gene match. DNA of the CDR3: TGTGCCAGCAGCGTATCCGCGGGGAGGAGCGGGAACTACAATGAGCAGTTCTTC. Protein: CASSVSAGRSGNYNEQFF.

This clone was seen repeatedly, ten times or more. CDR3 in amino acids: CASSHGTSGRYNEQFF. CDR3 DNA sequence: TGCGCCAGCAGCCACGGGACTAGCGGGAGGTACAATGAGCAGTTCTTC. This chain connects TRBV5-1 to TRBJ2-1, with 15 bases aligning to TRBD2. The ends lost 4 bases at V and 4 bases at J; junction bases unmatched: 3. The length of the CDR3 is 16 residues. Germline CDR1 SGHRS, CDR2 YFSETQ.

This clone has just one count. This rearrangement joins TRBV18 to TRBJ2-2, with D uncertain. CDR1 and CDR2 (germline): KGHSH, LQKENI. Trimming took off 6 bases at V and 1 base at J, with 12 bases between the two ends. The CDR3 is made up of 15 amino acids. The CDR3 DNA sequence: TGTGCCAGCTCGCCGGATTTGAAGAACACCGGGGAGCTGTTTTTT. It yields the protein CASSPDLKNTGELFF.

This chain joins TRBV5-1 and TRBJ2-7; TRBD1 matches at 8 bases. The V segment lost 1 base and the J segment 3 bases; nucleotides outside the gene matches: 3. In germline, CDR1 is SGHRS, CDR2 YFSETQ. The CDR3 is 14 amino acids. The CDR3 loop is CASSLSGGGYEQYF. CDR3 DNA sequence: TGCGCCAGCAGCTTGTCAGGGGGCGGCTACGAGCAGTACTTC.

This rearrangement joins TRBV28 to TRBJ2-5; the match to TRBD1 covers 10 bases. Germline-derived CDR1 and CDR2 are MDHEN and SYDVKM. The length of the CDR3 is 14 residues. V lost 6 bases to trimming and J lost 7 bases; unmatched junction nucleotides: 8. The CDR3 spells CASSDRGPIGTQYF. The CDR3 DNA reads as TGTGCCAGCAGCGACAGGGGGCCCATTGGGACCCAGTACTTC.

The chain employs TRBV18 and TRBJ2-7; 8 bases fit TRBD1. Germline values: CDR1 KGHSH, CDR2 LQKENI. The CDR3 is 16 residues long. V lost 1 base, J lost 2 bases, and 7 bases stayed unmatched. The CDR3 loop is CASSPRVATGAYEQYF. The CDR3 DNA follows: TGTGCCAGCTCACCACGTGTGGCGACAGGGGCCTACGAGCAGTACTTC.

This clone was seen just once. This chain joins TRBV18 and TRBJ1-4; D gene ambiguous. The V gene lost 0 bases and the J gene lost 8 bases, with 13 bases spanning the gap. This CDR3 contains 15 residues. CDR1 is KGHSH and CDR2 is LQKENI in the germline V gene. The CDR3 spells CASSPPARQGEKLFF. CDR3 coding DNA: TGTGCCAGCTCACCACCGGCCAGGCAAGGGGAAAAACTGTTTTTT.

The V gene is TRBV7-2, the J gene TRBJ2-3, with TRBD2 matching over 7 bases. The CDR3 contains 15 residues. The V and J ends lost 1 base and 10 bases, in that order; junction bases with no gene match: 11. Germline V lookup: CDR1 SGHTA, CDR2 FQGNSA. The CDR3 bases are TGTGCCAGCAGCTTAGGCCTAGCGGAAGCCCCTGCGCAGTATTTT. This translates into CASSLGLAEAPAQYF.

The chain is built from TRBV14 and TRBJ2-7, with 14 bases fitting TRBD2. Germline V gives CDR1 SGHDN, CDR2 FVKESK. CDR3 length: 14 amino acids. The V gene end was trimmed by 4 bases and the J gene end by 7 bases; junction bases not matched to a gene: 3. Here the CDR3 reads CASSRLAGGWEQYF. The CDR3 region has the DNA TGTGCCAGCAGCCGACTAGCGGGAGGGTGGGAGCAGTACTTC. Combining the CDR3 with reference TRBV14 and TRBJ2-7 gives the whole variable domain EAGVTQFPSHSVIEKGQTVTLRCDPISGHDNLYWYRRVMGKEIKFLLHFVKESKQDESGMPNNRFLAERTGGTYSTLKVQPAELEDSGVYFCASSRLAGGWEQYFGPGTRLTVT.

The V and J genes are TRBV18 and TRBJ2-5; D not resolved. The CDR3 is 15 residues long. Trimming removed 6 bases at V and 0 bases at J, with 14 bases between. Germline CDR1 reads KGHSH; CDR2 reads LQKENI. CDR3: CASSQNQNNQETQYF. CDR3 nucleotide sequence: TGTGCCAGCTCTCAAAACCAGAACAACCAAGAGACCCAGTACTTC.

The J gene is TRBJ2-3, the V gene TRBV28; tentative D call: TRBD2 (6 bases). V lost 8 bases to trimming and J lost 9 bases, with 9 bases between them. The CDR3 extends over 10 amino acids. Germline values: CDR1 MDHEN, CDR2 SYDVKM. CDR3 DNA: TGTGCCAGCGGGGGGAACACGCAGTATTTT. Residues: CASGGNTQYF.

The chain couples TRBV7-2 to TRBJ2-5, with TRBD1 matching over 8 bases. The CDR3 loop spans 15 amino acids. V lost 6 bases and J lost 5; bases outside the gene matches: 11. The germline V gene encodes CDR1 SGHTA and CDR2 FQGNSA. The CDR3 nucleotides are TGTGCCAGCAGAGTTAGGGGACAGGCTACGGAGACCCAGTACTTC. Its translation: CASRVRGQATETQYF.

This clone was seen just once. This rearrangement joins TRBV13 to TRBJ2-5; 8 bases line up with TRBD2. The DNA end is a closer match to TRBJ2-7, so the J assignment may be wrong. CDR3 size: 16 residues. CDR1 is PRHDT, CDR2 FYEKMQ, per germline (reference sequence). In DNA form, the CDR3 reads TGTGCCAGCAGCTTAGGAGCGAGCGGGGGAACCTACGAGCAGTACTTC. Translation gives CASSLGASGGTYEQYF.

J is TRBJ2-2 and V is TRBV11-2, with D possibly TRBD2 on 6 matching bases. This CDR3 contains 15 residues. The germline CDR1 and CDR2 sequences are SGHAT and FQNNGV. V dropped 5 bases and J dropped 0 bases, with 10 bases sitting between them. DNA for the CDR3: TGTGCCAGCAGCCGCGGGGTTGCGAACACCGGGGAGCTGTTTTTT. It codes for CASSRGVANTGELFF.

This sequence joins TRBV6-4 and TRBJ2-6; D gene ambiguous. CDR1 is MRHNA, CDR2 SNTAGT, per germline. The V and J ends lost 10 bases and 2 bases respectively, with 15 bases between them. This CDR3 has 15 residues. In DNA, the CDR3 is TGTGCCACCTTCCGGAGTCCCCCTGGGGCCAACGTCCTGACTTTC. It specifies CATFRSPPGANVLTF.

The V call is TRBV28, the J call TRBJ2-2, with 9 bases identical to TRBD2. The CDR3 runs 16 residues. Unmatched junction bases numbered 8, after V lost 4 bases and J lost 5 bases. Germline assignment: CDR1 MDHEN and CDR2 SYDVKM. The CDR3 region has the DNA TGTGCCAGCAGTTCCCCAGCGGGAGGTGGTACCGGGGAGCTGTTTTTT. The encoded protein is CASSSPAGGGTGELFF. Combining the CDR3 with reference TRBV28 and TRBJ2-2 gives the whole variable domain DVKVTQSSRYLVKRTGEKVFLECVQDMDHENMFWYRQDPGLGLRLIYFSYDVKMKEKGDIPEGYSVSREKKERFSLILESASTNQTSMYLCASSSPAGGGTGELFFGEGSRLTVL.

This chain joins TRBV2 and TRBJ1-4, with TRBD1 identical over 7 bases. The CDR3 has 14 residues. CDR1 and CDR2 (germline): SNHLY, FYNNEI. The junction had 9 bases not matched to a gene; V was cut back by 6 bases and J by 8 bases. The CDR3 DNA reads TGTGCCAGCAGCGAACACAGGGGTGGGGAAAAACTGTTTTTT. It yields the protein CASSEHRGGEKLFF.

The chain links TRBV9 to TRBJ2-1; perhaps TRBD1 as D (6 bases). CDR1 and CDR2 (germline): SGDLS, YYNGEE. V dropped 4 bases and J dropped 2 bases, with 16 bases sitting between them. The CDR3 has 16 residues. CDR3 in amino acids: CASSPRQVSPYNEQFF. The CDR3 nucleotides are TGTGCCAGCAGCCCCCGACAGGTTTCCCCCTACAATGAGCAGTTCTTC.

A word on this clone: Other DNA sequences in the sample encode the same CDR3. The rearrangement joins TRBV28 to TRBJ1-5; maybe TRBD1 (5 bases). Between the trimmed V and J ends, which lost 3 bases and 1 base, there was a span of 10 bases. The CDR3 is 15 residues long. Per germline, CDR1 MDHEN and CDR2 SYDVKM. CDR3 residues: CASSFRTPSNQPQHF. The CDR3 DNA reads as TGTGCCAGCAGTTTTAGGACACCGAGCAATCAGCCCCAGCATTTT.

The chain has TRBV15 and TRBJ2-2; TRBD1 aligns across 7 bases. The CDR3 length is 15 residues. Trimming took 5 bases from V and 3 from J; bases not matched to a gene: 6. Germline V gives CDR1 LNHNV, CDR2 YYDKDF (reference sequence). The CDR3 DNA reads TGTGCCACCAGCGGTCGGACAGGAGACACCGGGGAGCTGTTTTTT. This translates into CATSGRTGDTGELFF.

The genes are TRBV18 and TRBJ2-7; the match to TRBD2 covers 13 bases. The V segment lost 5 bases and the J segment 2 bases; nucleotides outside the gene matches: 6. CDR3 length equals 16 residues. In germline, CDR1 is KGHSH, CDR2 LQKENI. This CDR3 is CASSGLAGEAAYEQYF. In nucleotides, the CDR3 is TGTGCCAGCTCAGGACTAGCGGGAGAGGCCGCCTACGAGCAGTACTTC. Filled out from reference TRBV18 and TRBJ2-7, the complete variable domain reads NAGVMQNPRHLVRRRGQEARLRCSPMKGHSHVYWYRQLPEEGLKFMVYLQKENIIDESGMPKERFSAEFPKEGPSILRIQQVVRGDSAAYFCASSGLAGEAAYEQYFGPGTRLTVT.